This T cell receptor beta chain comes out of a study of sequential checkpoint blockade in melanoma. Sequencing used immunoSEQ multiplex PCR; TCRdb keeps in-frame clones, though not all of them. Here the sample spans around 5,300 clones, roughly 55% being singletons. Germline CDR1 is SGHVS and CDR2 is FNYEAQ. This CDR3 contains 13 residues. The V and J ends lost 5 bases and 7 bases, in that order; junction bases with no gene match: 5. Noted treatment: randomized to nivolumab then ipilimumab (arm A) or the reverse (arm B). No patient had prior DNA-damaging chemotherapy. The clonotype comes from a human donor with melanoma. The sample consisted of CD8+ T cells sorted from blood (inferred from file names), taken from a patient given nivolumab and ipilimumab in sequence. The chain employs TRBV7-6 and TRBJ1-5; TRBD1 aligns across 7 bases. As DNA, the CDR3 is TGTGCCAGCAGCGCACCAGGGGGACAGCCCCAGCATTTT. It yields the protein CASSAPGGQPQHF. Looking up the rest from reference TRBV7-6 and TRBJ1-5 gives the full variable domain: GAGVSQSPRYKVTKRGQDVALRCDPISGHVSLYWYRQALGQGPEFLTYFNYEAQQDKSGLPNDRFSAERPEGSISTLTIQRTEQRDSAMYRCASSAPGGQPQHFGDGTRLSIL.